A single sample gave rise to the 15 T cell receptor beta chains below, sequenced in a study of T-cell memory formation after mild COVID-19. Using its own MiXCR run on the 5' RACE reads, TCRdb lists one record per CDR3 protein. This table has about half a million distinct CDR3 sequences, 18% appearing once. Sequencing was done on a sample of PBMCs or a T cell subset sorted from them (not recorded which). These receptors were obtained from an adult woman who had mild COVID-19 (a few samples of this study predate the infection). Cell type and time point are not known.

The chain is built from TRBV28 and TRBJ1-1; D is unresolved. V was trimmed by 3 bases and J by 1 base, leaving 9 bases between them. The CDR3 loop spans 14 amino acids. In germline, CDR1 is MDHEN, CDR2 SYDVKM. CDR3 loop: CASSFPAENTEAFF. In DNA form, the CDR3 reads TGTGCCAGCAGTTTCCCAGCGGAGAACACTGAAGCTTTCTTT. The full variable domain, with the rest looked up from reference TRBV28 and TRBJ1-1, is DVKVTQSSRYLVKRTGEKVFLECVQDMDHENMFWYRQDPGLGLRLIYFSYDVKMKEKGDIPEGYSVSREKKERFSLILESASTNQTSMYLCASSFPAENTEAFFGQGTRLTVV.

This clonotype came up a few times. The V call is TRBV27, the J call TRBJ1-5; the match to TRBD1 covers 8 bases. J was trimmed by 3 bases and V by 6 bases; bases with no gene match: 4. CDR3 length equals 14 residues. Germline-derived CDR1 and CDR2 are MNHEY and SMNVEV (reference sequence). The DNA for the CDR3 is TGTGCCAGCAGCCGGACAGGGATCAATCAGCCCCAGCATTTT. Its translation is CASSRTGINQPQHF.

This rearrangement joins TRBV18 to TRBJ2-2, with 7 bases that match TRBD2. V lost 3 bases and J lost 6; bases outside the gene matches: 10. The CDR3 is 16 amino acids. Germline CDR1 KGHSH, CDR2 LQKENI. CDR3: CASSPQSLGRSGELFF. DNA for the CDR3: TGTGCCAGCTCACCTCAATCTCTCGGGAGGTCCGGGGAGCTGTTTTTT.

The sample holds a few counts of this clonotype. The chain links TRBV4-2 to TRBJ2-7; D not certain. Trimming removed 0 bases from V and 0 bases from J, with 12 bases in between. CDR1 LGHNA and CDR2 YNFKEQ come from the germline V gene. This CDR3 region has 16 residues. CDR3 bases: TGTGCCAGCAGCCAAGACGCAACAGTCTACTCCTACGAGCAGTACTTC. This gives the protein CASSQDATVYSYEQYF.

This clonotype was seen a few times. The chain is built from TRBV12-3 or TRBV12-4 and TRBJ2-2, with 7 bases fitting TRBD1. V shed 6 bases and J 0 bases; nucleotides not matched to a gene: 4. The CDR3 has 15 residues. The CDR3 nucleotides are TGTGCCAGCAGCCAGGGGGAATCGAACACCGGGGAGCTGTTTTTT. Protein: CASSQGESNTGELFF.

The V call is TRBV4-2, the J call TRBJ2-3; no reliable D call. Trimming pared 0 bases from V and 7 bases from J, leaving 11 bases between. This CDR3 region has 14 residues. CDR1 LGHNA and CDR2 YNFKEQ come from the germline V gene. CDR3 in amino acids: CASSQDQSGHTQYF. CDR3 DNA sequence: TGTGCCAGCAGCCAAGATCAGTCTGGACATACGCAGTATTTT.

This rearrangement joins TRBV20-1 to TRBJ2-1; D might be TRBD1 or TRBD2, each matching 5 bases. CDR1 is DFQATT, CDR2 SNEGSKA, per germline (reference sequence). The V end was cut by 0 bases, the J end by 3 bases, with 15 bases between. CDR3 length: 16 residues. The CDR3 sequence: CSARDPGGTNYNEQFF. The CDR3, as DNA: TGCAGTGCTAGAGATCCTGGGGGAACGAACTACAATGAGCAGTTCTTC.

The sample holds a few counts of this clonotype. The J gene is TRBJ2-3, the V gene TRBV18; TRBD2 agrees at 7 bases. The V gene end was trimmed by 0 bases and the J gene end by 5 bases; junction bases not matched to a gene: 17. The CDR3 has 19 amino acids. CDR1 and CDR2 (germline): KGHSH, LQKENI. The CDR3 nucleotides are TGTGCCAGCTCACCACCTAATCCACGACGCGGGAGTCAGGGAGATACGCAGTATTTT. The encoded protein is CASSPPNPRRGSQGDTQYF.

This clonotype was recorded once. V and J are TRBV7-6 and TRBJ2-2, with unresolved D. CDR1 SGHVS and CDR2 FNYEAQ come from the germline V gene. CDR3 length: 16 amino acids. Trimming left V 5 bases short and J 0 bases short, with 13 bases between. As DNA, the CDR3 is TGTGCCAGCAGCCCCGGACGGCCTACGAACACCGGGGAGCTGTTTTTT. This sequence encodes CASSPGRPTNTGELFF. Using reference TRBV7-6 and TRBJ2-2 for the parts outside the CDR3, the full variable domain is GAGVSQSPRYKVTKRGQDVALRCDPISGHVSLYWYRQALGQGPEFLTYFNYEAQQDKSGLPNDRFSAERPEGSISTLTIQRTEQRDSAMYRCASSPGRPTNTGELFFGEGSRLTVL.

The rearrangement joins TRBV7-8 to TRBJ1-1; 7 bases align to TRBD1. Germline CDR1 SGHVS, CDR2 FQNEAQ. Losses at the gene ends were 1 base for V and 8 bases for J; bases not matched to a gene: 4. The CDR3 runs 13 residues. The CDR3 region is CASSLGPDREAFF. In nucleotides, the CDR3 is TGTGCCAGCAGCTTAGGACCGGACAGGGAAGCTTTCTTT. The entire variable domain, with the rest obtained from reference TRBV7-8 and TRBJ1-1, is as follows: GAGVSQSPRYKVAKRGQDVALRCDPISGHVSLFWYQQALGQGPEFLTYFQNEAQLDKSGLPSDRFFAERPEGSVSTLKIQRTQQEDSAVYLCASSLGPDREAFFGQGTRLTVV.

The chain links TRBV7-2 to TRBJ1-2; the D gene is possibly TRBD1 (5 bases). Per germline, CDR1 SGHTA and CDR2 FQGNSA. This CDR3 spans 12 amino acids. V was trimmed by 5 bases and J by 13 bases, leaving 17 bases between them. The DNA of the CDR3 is TGTGCCAGCAGCCTAACGGACAAACCGAGCACCTTC. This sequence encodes CASSLTDKPSTF.

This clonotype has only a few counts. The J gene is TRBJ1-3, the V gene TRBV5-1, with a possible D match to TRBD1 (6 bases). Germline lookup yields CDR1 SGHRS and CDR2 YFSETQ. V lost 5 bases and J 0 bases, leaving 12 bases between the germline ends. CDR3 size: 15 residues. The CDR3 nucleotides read TGCGCCAGCAGAAGGTTGGACAGCTCTGGAAACACCATATATTTT. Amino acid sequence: CASRRLDSSGNTIYF.

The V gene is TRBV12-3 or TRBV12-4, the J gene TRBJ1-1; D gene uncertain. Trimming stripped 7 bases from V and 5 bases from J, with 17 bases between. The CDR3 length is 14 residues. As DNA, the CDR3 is TGTGCCAGCACCCCTCCAGACCCGAAAACTGAAGCTTTCTTT. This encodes CASTPPDPKTEAFF.

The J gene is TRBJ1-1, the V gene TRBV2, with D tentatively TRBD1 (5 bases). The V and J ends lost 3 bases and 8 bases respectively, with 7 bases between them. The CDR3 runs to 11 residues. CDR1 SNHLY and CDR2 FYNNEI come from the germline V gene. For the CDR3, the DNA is TGTGCCAGCAGTGAGTGGGACGAAGCTTTCTTT. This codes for CASSEWDEAFF.

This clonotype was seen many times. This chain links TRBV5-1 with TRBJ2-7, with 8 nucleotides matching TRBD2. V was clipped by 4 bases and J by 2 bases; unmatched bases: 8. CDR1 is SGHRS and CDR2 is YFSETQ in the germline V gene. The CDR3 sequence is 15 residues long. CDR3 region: CASSSTGTSAYEQYF. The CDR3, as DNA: TGCGCCAGCAGCAGTACCGGGACTAGTGCCTACGAGCAGTACTTC.